This T cell receptor (beta chain) was captured by sequencing in a study of T cell repertoires in cytomegalovirus infection. The wider study: It can be stated that public TCR beta signatures indicated CMV infection as well as a matching HLA type.

TCRdb re-analysed the reads in MiXCR, keeping a single row per CDR3 protein. Of about 740,000 distinct CDR3 sequences detected, approximately 40% appear once; the ten largest clones hold around 2.6%. CDR3 length: 14 amino acids. CDR1 SGHNT and CDR2 YENEEA come from the germline V gene. V was cut by 5 bases and J by 5 bases, with 16 bases left in between. Turning to this clonotype: Its antigen remains unidentified.

Study-level points and caveats: CMV-specific TCR beta clonotypes restricted by HLA-C dominated the ex vivo response.

The sample consisted of PBMCs. The receptor was derived from a human donor in good health (CMV status not recorded). Some clones in this sample may be carry-over from other donors' samples. The chain uses TRBV11-3 and TRBJ2-7; tentatively, D is TRBD2 (6 bases). The CDR3: CASSQAGRLDEQYF. CDR3 sequence (DNA): TGTGCCAGCAGCCAGGCGGGACGGCTCGACGAGCAGTACTTC.